This T cell receptor (beta chain) was profiled in a study of blood T cell repertoires in COVID-19 (dated by TCRdb to about 2020). Study-level background: The collaborator samples originated in the United States, Italy and Spain and spanned the acute and convalescent phases of COVID-19. A freely available public database, intended as a resource for researchers studying the immune response to SARS-CoV-2, is where the repertoires were released. HLA class I and class II types, where available, came from metadata supplied by the sample provider rather than from assay-based typing. Samples came from the ongoing ImmuneRACE study (first 160 participants) plus 1,254 subjects from 6 global collaborators. Deeply sampled blood TCRbeta repertoires from subjects exposed to, actively infected with, or recovered from COVID-19 were included in the dataset. The prospective study material was composed of cDNA or gDNA derived from T cells, B-cell-depleted T cells, or PBMCs. The sample metadata nearly always contained a de-identified subject ID, COVID-19 status, age in years and sex. Points the paper makes about the study in general: Clinical and demographic metadata were provided uncurated, with the amount varying by source and participant.

TCRbeta CDR3 regions were amplified from genomic DNA using the immunoSEQ Assay, a bias-controlled multiplex PCR. The authors' pipeline ran thus. The number of nucleated cells in each sample was estimated from the amplification of reference gene primers within the assay. Sequence reads were collapsed and filtered to measure the absolute abundance of every unique TCRbeta CDR3 rearrangement. For each sample, productive Simpson clonality was calculated by taking the square root of Simpson's diversity index across productive rearrangements. This immuneACCESS table, as held by TCRdb, lists in-frame sequences with V and J called but not all clones. Of the missing ones, under half trace to an unresolved V gene in checked studies; the others have no known cause. The DNA was the basis for D and trimming; V, J and clone size are from that table. Here the sample has roughly 200,000 clones; roughly 79% occur a single time. Of the sample, 11% falls within the top ten clones.

One collaborating source in Seattle enrolled patients while the patients were actively infected and followed the patients over time throughout the course of disease. Each collaborating institution followed its own protocols to collect whole blood in K2EDTA tubes. For TCRbeta analysis, collaborators shipped samples in one of three forms: frozen whole blood, isolated PBMCs, or DNA extracted from either of those sample types. On this clone itself: Its antigen remains unidentified. Base quality data are lacking; no much larger clone is found one base away.

V was cut back by 5 bases and J by 0 bases, leaving a gap of 8 bases between them. There are 14 amino acids in the CDR3, from cysteine to phenylalanine inclusive. The sequence is cut down to CDR3 DNA, 42 bases in frame from base 1. Sequences LNHDA (CDR1) and SQIVND (CDR2) are obtained from the germline V gene (reference sequence). Material for sequencing was peripheral blood. The rearrangement combines TRBV19 with TRBJ1-5, with the D gene not confidently named. The TCR originated in a woman between 40 and 50 years old with COVID-19, enrolled during active disease. The sequence in DNA is TGTGCCAGTAGTGTAAAATTTAGCAATCAGCCCCAGCATTTT. Translated, it gives CASSVKFSNQPQHF.